Presented here are 25 T cell receptor beta chains from one specimen sequenced in a study of blood T cell repertoires in COVID-19. Sequencing was performed with immunoSEQ multiplex PCR; in TCRdb, only in-frame clones are kept and a portion is missing. The sample lists 100,000 to 150,000 clones, 85% to 90% occurring once. The sample taken for sequencing was peripheral blood. These receptor sequences come from a man aged 50-60 years with acute or convalescent COVID-19.

This sequence joins TRBV6-4 and TRBJ2-1; TRBD2 matches at 13 bases. Trimming at V came to 3 bases and at J to 5 bases, leaving 1 base not matched to a gene. The germline CDR1 and CDR2 sequences are MRHNA and SNTAGT. There are 15 residues in the CDR3. CDR3 sequence: CASSEGTSGDNEQFF. CDR3 nucleotides: TGTGCCAGCAGTGAAGGGACTAGCGGGGACAATGAGCAGTTCTTC.

The CDR3 DNA reads as TGTGCCAGCAGCTATGGACACCGCACAGATACGCAGTATTTT. This gives the protein CASSYGHRTDTQYF. The V gene is TRBV11-2, the J gene TRBJ2-3, with a tentative D call TRBD1 (5 bases). The CDR3 contains 14 residues. Trimming removed 4 bases from V and 1 base from J, with 9 bases in between. Germline lookup yields CDR1 SGHAT and CDR2 FQNNGV.

The chain links TRBV7-9 to TRBJ1-4; possible D gene TRBD1, 5 bases. The CDR3 has 18 residues. CDR1 and CDR2 from the germline V gene are SEHNR and FQNEAQ (reference sequence). The V end was cut by 1 base, the J end by 4 bases, with 19 bases between. CDR3 nucleotide sequence: TGTGCCAGCAGCTTAGATGGGGGACTGGGATACGATAATGAAAAACTGTTTTTT. It codes for CASSLDGGLGYDNEKLFF.

This chain connects TRBV12-3 or TRBV12-4 to TRBJ2-1; possible D gene TRBD1, 5 bases. The CDR3 covers 11 residues. The V end was cut by 7 bases, the J end by 9 bases, with 10 bases between. In DNA form, the CDR3 reads TGTGCCAGCATTCAGGGCCTTGAGCAGTTCTTC. Amino acids: CASIQGLEQFF.

The V call is TRBV7-2, the J call TRBJ1-3, with D possibly matching TRBD1 (6 bases). Germline V gives CDR1 SGHTA, CDR2 FQGNSA. Between the trimmed V and J ends, which lost 7 bases and 8 bases, there was a span of 15 bases. The CDR3 extends over 13 amino acids. This CDR3 is CASTDRPLDTIYF. The CDR3 DNA reads as TGTGCCAGCACAGACAGGCCCTTAGACACCATATATTTT.

The chain joins TRBV6-5 to TRBJ2-2; 11 positions agree with TRBD2. CDR1 is MNHEY and CDR2 is SVGAGI in the germline V gene. There are 16 residues in the CDR3. V was clipped by 4 bases and J by 6 bases; unmatched bases: 7. The CDR3 DNA reads as TGTGCCAGCAGTTTGGTGGCTAGCGGGAGGTCCGGGGAGCTGTTTTTT. It encodes CASSLVASGRSGELFF.

The chain couples TRBV5-4 to TRBJ1-3; D possibly corresponds to TRBD1 (6 bases). The V end lost 3 bases, the J end lost 0 bases, and 10 bases lay between the germline ends. The germline V gene has CDR1 SGHNT and CDR2 YYREEE (reference sequence). The CDR3 is made up of 15 amino acids. This CDR3 reads CASSSQGLSGNTIYF. The DNA for the CDR3 is TGTGCCAGCAGCTCACAGGGTCTCTCTGGAAACACCATATATTTT.

This clone has just one count. The chain has TRBV29-1 and TRBJ2-7, with 7 bases that match TRBD1. The J segment lost 0 bases and the V segment lost 4 bases, leaving 12 bases of the junction unmatched. CDR1 and CDR2 from the germline V gene are SQVTM and ANQGSEA. CDR3 length: 16 residues. CDR3 amino acids: CSVGSQYRQGSYEQYF. CDR3 DNA sequence: TGCAGCGTTGGAAGCCAATACCGACAGGGCTCCTACGAGCAGTACTTC.

This clone was detected once. V gene TRBV10-3 combines with J gene TRBJ1-3; D perhaps matches TRBD1 (6 bases). The CDR3 sequence is 16 residues long. CDR1 is ENHRY and CDR2 is SYGVKD in the germline V gene. V was trimmed by 8 bases and J by 0 bases, leaving 17 bases between them. The CDR3 nucleotides read TGTGCCATCGGGTCGACAGGCCTAAGCTCTGGAAACACCATATATTTT. It specifies CAIGSTGLSSGNTIYF.

The rearrangement links TRBV2 to TRBJ2-7; TRBD2 matches 7 bases. CDR1 SNHLY and CDR2 FYNNEI come from the germline V gene. The CDR3 is 13 amino acids. J lost 1 base, V lost 10 bases, and 7 bases had no gene match. The CDR3 nucleotides read TGTGCCACCCGGACTAGGACGTCCTACGAGCAGTACTTC. It encodes CATRTRTSYEQYF. The full variable domain, rest sourced from reference TRBV2 and TRBJ2-7, is EPEVTQTPSHQVTQMGQEVILRCVPISNHLYFYWYRQILGQKVEFLVSFYNNEISEKSEIFDDQFSVERPDGSNFTLKIRSTKLEDSAMYFCATRTRTSYEQYFGPGTRLTVT.

The V gene is TRBV10-1, the J gene TRBJ2-3, with TRBD2 matching 8 bases. Germline V gene data show CDR1 as WNHNN and CDR2 as SYGVQD (reference sequence). This CDR3 comprises 22 residues. The trim removed 0 bases at V and 1 base at J, leaving 21 bases unmatched. CDR3 coding DNA: TGCGCCAGCAGTGAGTCTACAAACGGACTAGCCATCCCGAGGGGGGGCACAGATACGCAGTATTTT. Its protein product is CASSESTNGLAIPRGGTDTQYF.

This sequence joins TRBV6-5 and TRBJ2-2; D is possibly TRBD1 (5 bases). The V end lost 5 bases, the J end lost 5 bases, and 12 bases lay between the germline ends. From germline, CDR1 is MNHEY and CDR2 SVGAGI. The CDR3 is 14 amino acids. CDR3 sequence: CASSTLPGTGELFF. The DNA for the CDR3 is TGTGCCAGCAGTACCCTACCAGGGACCGGGGAGCTGTTTTTT.

The chain couples TRBV15 to TRBJ1-1; 8 bases map to TRBD1. This CDR3 is built from 15 residues. Germline CDR1 LNHNV, CDR2 YYDKDF (reference sequence). The V segment lost 4 bases and the J segment 2 bases; nucleotides outside the gene matches: 6. CDR3 protein: CATSTTDRENTEAFF. The DNA for the CDR3 is TGTGCCACCAGCACGACGGACAGGGAAAACACTGAAGCTTTCTTT.

This rearrangement joins TRBV5-1 to TRBJ2-2; 8 bases agree with TRBD1. The ends lost 4 bases at V and 3 bases at J; junction bases unmatched: 5. This CDR3 spans 15 amino acids. The germline CDR1 and CDR2 sequences are SGHRS and YFSETQ. In nucleotides, the CDR3 is TGCGCCAGCAGCCCCGGGACAGGCTACACCGGGGAGCTGTTTTTT. The encoded protein is CASSPGTGYTGELFF.

This clone was seen only a few times. This rearrangement joins TRBV6-5 to TRBJ1-1; D unclear. Germline V gene data show CDR1 as MNHEY and CDR2 as SVGAGI. CDR3 length: 14 amino acids. The germline V and J ends were trimmed by 7 bases and 7 bases, with 19 bases remaining between them. As DNA, the CDR3 is TGTGCCAGCACCTACCCGGGCACAGAGGGTGAAGCTTTCTTT. As protein: CASTYPGTEGEAFF.

The rearrangement uses TRBV27 and TRBJ2-1; D is possibly TRBD1 (5 bases). Trimming stripped 8 bases from V and 2 bases from J, with 10 bases between. The CDR3 has 13 residues. CDR1 and CDR2 from the germline V gene are MNHEY and SMNVEV (reference sequence). DNA of the CDR3: TGTGCCAGCTCCCAAGGGGCCTACAATGAGCAGTTCTTC. Translation gives CASSQGAYNEQFF.

The genes are TRBV4-1 and TRBJ2-3, with 10 bases fitting TRBD2. The CDR3 is made up of 14 amino acids. V dropped 3 bases and J dropped 14; count of bases not matched to a gene: 11. CDR1 and CDR2 (germline): MGHRA, YSYEKL. The CDR3, as DNA: TGCGCCAGCAGCCAGGCCGGGACTAGCGCCCAGGGGTATTTT. The encoded protein is CASSQAGTSAQGYF.

The gene calls are TRBV5-1 and TRBJ1-3; D gene uncertain. V was clipped by 3 bases and J by 1 base, with 8 bases between them. Germline V gene data show CDR1 as SGHRS and CDR2 as YFSETQ. The CDR3 has 14 amino acids. CDR3 region: CASSSMSSGNTIYF. Here the CDR3 DNA reads TGCGCCAGCAGCTCTATGAGTTCTGGAAACACCATATATTTT. Using reference TRBV5-1 and TRBJ1-3 for the parts outside the CDR3, the full variable domain is KAGVTQTPRYLIKTRGQQVTLSCSPISGHRSVSWYQQTPGQGLQFLFEYFSETQRNKGNFPGRFSGRQFSNSRSEMNVSTLELGDSALYLCASSSMSSGNTIYFGEGSWLTVV.

This sequence joins TRBV6-5 and TRBJ1-5, with D tentatively TRBD1 (5 bases). V dropped 8 bases and J dropped 2 bases, with 16 bases sitting between them. Germline CDR1 reads MNHEY; CDR2 reads SVGAGI. This CDR3 region has 15 residues. CDR3 amino acids: CASDVGGGGNQPQHF. CDR3 DNA: TGTGCCAGCGACGTCGGGGGGGGTGGCAATCAGCCCCAGCATTTT.

The CDR3 here is CASSPTGGTEAFF. In nucleotides, the CDR3 is TGCGCCAGCAGCCCGACAGGGGGCACTGAAGCTTTCTTT. The rearrangement links TRBV4-3 to TRBJ1-1; 9 bases agree with TRBD1. The CDR3 spans 13 residues. The junction had 1 base not matched to a gene; V was cut back by 4 bases and J by 4 bases. The germline V gene has CDR1 LGHNA and CDR2 YSLEER.

The chain uses TRBV5-6 and TRBJ1-4; 7 bases match TRBD1. Trimming removed 3 bases from V and 5 bases from J; junction bases left unmatched: 4. In germline, CDR1 is SGHDT, CDR2 YYEEEE. The CDR3 runs 14 residues. The CDR3 is CASSSGTDNEKLFF. CDR3 nucleotide sequence: TGTGCCAGCAGCTCCGGGACAGACAATGAAAAACTGTTTTTT.

The count of this clone is one. The chain couples TRBV5-1 to TRBJ2-7; 15 nucleotides line up with TRBD2. Trimming cost V 4 bases and J 4 bases; bases outside gene matches: 12. The CDR3 extends over 18 amino acids. CDR1 and CDR2 from the germline V gene are SGHRS and YFSETQ. The CDR3 here is CASSPRRGLAGGSYEQYF. The DNA of the CDR3 is TGCGCCAGCAGCCCGAGAAGAGGACTAGCGGGAGGGTCGTACGAGCAGTACTTC.

V and J are TRBV4-1 and TRBJ1-1; a weak D match, TRBD1 (6 bases). There are 13 residues in the CDR3. Per the germline V gene, CDR1 is MGHRA and CDR2 is YSYEKL. V gave up 1 base and J gave up 6 bases, with 9 bases separating them. The DNA of the CDR3 is TGCGCCAGCAGCCAAGTCGGGACACCTGAAGCTTTCTTT. As protein: CASSQVGTPEAFF.

V usage is TRBV27 and J usage is TRBJ1-5; 9 bases are shared with TRBD1. Germline CDR1 and CDR2: MNHEY and SMNVEV (reference sequence). CDR3 length: 17 amino acids. With V trimmed by 1 base and J by 5 bases, 9 bases remained unmatched. Written as DNA, the CDR3 is TGTGCCAGCAGTTTATACCCCACCCGACAGGGGGATCAGCCCCAGCATTTT. Protein sequence: CASSLYPTRQGDQPQHF.

The chain joins TRBV7-6 to TRBJ2-2, with 11 bases identical to TRBD2. V shed 8 bases, J shed 4 bases, and the junction held 3 bases outside the gene matches. The germline CDR1 and CDR2 sequences are SGHVS and FNYEAQ. The length of the CDR3 is 14 residues. The CDR3 nucleotides read TGTGCCAGCGCAGGACTAGCGGGCACCGGGGAGCTGTTTTTT. This codes for CASAGLAGTGELFF.